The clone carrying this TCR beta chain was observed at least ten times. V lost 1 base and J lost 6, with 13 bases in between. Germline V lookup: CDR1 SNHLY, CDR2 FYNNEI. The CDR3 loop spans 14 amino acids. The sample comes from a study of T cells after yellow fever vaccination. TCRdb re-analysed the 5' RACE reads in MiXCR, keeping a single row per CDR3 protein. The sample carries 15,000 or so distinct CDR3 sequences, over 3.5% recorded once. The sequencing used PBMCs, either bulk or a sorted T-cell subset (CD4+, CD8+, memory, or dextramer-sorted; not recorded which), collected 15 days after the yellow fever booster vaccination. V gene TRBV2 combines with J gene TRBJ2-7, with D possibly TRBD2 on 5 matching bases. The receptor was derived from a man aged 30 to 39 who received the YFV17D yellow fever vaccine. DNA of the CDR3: TGTGCCAGCAGTGAAGGATACAACGGGGTCGAGCAGTACTTC. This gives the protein CASSEGYNGVEQYF.